This note documents a single TCR beta chain sequence. Clones were read by immunoSEQ multiplex PCR, and TCRdb kept only the in-frame ones, dropping some. The sample has some 59,000 clones, approximately 94% seen once. These data originate in a study of preoperative IRX-2 immunotherapy in early breast cancer. This CDR3 has 13 amino acids. V shed 7 bases, J shed 4 bases, and the junction held 4 bases outside the gene matches. Germline V CDR1 and CDR2: SGDLS, YYNGEE. Noted treatment: preoperative locoregional IRX-2 cytokine immunotherapy. Patients received preoperative, locoregional IRX-2 cytokine immunotherapy in a phase Ib study.

The gene calls are TRBV9 and TRBJ1-3; 8 nucleotides match TRBD1. The sequence derives from a human donor with breast cancer. Collection of the sample occurred from a patient treated with IRX-2 immunotherapy. The CDR3 DNA follows: TGTGCCAGCGCAGGGGGCAGGGGAAACACCATATATTTT. This translates into CASAGGRGNTIYF. Full variable domain (rest looked up from reference TRBV9 and TRBJ1-3): DSGVTQTPKHLITATGQRVTLRCSPRSGDLSVYWYQQSLDQGLQFLIQYYNGEERAKGNILERFSAQQFPDLHSELNLSSLELGDSALYFCASAGGRGNTIYFGEGSWLTVV.